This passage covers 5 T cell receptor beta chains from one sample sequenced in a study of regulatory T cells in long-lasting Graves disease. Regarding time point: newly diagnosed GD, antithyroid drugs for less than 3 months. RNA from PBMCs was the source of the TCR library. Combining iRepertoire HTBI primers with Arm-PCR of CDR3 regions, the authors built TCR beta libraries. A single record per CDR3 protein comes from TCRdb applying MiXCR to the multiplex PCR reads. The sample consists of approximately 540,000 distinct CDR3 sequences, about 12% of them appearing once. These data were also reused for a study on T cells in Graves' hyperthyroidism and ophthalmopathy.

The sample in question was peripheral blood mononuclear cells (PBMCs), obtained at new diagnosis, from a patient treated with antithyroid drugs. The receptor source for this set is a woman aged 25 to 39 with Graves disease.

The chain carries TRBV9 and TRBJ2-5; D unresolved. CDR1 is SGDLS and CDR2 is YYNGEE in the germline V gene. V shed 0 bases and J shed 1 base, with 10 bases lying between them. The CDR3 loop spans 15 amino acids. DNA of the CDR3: TGTGCCAGCAGCGTAGGGTCGGGCGTCCAAGAGACCCAGTACTTC. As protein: CASSVGSGVQETQYF.

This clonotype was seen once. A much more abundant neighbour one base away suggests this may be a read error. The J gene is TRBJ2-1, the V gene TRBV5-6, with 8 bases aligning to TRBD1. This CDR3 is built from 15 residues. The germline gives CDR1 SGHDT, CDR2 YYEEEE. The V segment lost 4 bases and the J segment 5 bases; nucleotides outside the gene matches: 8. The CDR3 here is CASSATGEGHNEQFF. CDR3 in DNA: TGTGCCAGCAGCGCGACAGGGGAAGGGCACAATGAGCAGTTCTTC.

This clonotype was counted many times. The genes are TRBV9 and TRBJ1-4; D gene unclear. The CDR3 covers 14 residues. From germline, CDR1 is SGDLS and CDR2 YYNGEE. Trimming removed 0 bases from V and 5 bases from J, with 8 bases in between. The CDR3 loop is CASSVGPGNEKLFF. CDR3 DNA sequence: TGTGCCAGCAGCGTAGGCCCGGGGAATGAAAAACTGTTTTTT.

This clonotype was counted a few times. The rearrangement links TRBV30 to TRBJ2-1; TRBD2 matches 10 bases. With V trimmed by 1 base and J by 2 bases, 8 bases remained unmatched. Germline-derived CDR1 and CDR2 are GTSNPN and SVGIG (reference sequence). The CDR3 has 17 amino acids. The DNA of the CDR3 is TGTGCCTGGAGTGGGTCCCGGACTAGCGGTCCCTACAATGAGCAGTTCTTC. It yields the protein CAWSGSRTSGPYNEQFF. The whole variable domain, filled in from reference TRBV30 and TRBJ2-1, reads SQTIHQWPATLVQPVGSPLSLECTVEGTSNPNLYWYRQAAGRGLQLLFYSVGIGQISSEVPQNLSASRPQDRQFILSSKKLLLSDSGFYLCAWSGSRTSGPYNEQFFGPGTRLTVL.

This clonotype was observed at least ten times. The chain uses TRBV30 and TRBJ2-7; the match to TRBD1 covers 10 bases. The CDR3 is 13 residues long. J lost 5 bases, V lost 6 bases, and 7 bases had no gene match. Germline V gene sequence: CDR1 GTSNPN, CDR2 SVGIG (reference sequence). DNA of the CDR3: TGTGCCTGTCTAAGGGACAGGGGCCACGAGCAGTACTTC. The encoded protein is CACLRDRGHEQYF.